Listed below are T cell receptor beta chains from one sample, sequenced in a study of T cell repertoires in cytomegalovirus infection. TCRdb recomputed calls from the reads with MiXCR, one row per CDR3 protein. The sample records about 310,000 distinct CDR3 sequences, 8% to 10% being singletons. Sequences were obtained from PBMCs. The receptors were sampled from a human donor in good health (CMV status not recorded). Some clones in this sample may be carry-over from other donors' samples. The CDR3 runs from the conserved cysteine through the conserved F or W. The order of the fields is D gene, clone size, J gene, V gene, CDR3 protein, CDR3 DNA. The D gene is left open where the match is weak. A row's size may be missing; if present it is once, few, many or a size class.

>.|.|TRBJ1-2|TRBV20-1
CSARQDDTYGYTF
TGCAGTGCTAGACAGGATGACACCTATGGCTACACCTTC
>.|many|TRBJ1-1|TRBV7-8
CASSSGQYTEAFF
TGTGCCAGCAGCTCAGGACAGTACACTGAAGCTTTCTTT
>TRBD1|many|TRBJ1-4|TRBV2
CASSVNRGSTNEKLFF
TGTGCCAGCAGTGTTAACAGGGGTTCGACTAATGAAAAACTGTTTTTT
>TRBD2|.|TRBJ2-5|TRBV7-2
CASSLASRGGGQETQYF
TGTGCCAGCAGCTTAGCTTCGCGGGGGGGCGGCCAAGAGACCCAGTACTTC
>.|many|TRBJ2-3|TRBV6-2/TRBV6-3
CASTRGSGAPTDTQYF
TGTGCCAGCACCAGGGGGTCGGGGGCCCCCACAGATACGCAGTATTTT
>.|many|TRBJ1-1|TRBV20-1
CSARDGTENTEAFF
TGCAGTGCTAGAGACGGGACGGAGAACACTGAAGCTTTCTTT
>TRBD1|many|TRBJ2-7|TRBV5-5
CASSEGPGQGTYEQYF
TGTGCCAGCAGCGAAGGTCCGGGACAGGGTACCTACGAGCAGTACTTC
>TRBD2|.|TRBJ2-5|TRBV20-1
CSARGTSGQETQYF
TGCAGTGCTAGAGGGACTAGCGGGCAAGAGACCCAGTACTTC
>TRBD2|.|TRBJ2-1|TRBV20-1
CSARGTSGGYNEQFF
TGCAGTGCTAGAGGGACTAGCGGGGGCTACAATGAGCAGTTCTTC
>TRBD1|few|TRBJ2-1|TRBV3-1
CASSQEGYSGTGGTNEQFF
TGTGCCAGCAGCCAAGAGGGCTATTCGGGGACAGGGGGGACGAATGAGCAGTTCTTC
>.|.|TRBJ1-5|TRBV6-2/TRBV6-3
CASSYGPWGSSDQPQHF
TGTGCCAGCAGTTACGGGCCATGGGGGAGTAGCGATCAGCCCCAGCATTTT
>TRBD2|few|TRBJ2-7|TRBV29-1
CSVVAGDYEQYF
TGCAGCGTTGTAGCGGGGGACTACGAGCAGTACTTC
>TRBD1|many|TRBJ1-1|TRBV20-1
CSAKTQGGWDTEAFF
TGCAGTGCGAAGACCCAGGGGGGGTGGGACACTGAAGCTTTCTTT
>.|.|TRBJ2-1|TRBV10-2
CASSEGFIGNEQFF
TGCGCCAGCAGTGAGGGGTTCATTGGCAATGAGCAGTTCTTC
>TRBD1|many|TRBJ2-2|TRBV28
CASSLGQTGELFF
TGTGCCAGCAGCTTGGGACAGACCGGGGAGCTGTTTTTT
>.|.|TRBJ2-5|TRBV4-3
CASSQDMGQQETQYF
TGCGCCAGCAGCCAAGATATGGGACAACAAGAGACCCAGTACTTC
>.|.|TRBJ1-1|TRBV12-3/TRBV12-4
CASSPDGRNTEAFF
TGTGCCAGCAGCCCAGACGGACGGAACACTGAAGCTTTCTTT
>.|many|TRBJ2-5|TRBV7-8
CASSYYRIPLQETQYF
TGTGCCAGCAGCTATTACCGGATCCCCCTTCAAGAGACCCAGTACTTC
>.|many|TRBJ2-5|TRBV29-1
CSVEVGGGHKETQYF
TGCAGCGTTGAAGTTGGCGGGGGACATAAAGAGACCCAGTACTTC
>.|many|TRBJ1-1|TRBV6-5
CASSYFQTSTEAFF
TGTGCCAGCAGTTACTTTCAGACGTCCACTGAAGCTTTCTTT
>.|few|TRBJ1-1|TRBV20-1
CSAHRGGMNTEAFF
TGCAGTGCTCACCGCGGAGGGATGAACACTGAAGCTTTCTTT
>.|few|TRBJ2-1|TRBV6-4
CASSEDSSAYNEQFF
TGTGCCAGCAGTGAGGATTCCTCGGCCTACAATGAGCAGTTCTTC
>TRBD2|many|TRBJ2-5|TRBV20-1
CSATPSTSGGQETQYF
TGCAGTGCTACCCCCTCGACTAGCGGAGGACAAGAGACCCAGTACTTC
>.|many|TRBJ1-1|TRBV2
CASTLAEKRTEAFF
TGTGCCAGCACCCTGGCGGAGAAGCGGACTGAAGCTTTCTTT
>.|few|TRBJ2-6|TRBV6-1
CASRKQGTGANVLTF
TGTGCCAGCAGGAAACAGGGTACTGGGGCCAACGTCCTGACTTTC
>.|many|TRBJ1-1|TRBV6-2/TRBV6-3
CASSPPTWNTEAFF
TGTGCCAGCAGTCCTCCGACCTGGAACACTGAAGCTTTCTTT
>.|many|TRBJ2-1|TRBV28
CASNPLLLTNEQFF
TGTGCCAGCAACCCGCTCCTCCTCACCAATGAGCAGTTCTTC
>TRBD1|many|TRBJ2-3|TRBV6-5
CASSYAGQGVTDTQYF
TGTGCCAGCAGTTACGCGGGACAGGGGGTAACAGATACGCAGTATTTT
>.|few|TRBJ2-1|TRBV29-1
CSSRLAGESINEQFF
TGCAGCTCCAGGTTGGCAGGGGAGAGTATTAATGAGCAGTTCTTC
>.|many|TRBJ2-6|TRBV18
CASSPRQDGANVLTF
TGTGCCAGCTCACCTCGACAGGATGGGGCCAACGTCCTGACTTTC
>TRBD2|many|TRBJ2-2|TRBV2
CASTKERGAGELFF
TGTGCCAGCACCAAGGAACGGGGGGCCGGGGAGCTGTTTTTT
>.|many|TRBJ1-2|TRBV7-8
CASSLGPEGNLYGYTF
TGTGCCAGCAGCTTAGGGCCTGAGGGGAACCTTTATGGCTACACCTTC
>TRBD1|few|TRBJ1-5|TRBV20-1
CSAAGTGGSNQPQHF
TGCAGTGCTGCCGGGACAGGGGGCAGCAATCAGCCCCAGCATTTT
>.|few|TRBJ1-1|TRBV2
CASSDGTMNTEAFF
TGTGCCAGCAGTGATGGGACCATGAACACTGAAGCTTTCTTT
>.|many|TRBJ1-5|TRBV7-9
CASSLEGTRNQPQHF
TGTGCCAGCAGCTTAGAGGGGACGCGCAATCAGCCCCAGCATTTT
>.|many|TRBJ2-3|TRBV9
CASSVSRLSTDTQYF
TGTGCCAGCAGCGTAAGTCGACTCAGCACAGATACGCAGTATTTT
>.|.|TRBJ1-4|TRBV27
CASSFERDEKLFF
TGTGCCAGCAGTTTTGAAAGGGATGAAAAACTGTTTTTT
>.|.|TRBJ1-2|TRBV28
CASSGAGEAYGYTF
TGTGCCAGCAGTGGCGCAGGGGAGGCCTATGGCTACACCTTC
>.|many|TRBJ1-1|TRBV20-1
CSARQGNTEAFF
TGCAGTGCTAGACAGGGGAACACTGAAGCTTTCTTT
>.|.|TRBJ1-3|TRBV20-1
CSARSSGHEENTIYF
TGCAGTGCCAGAAGTTCGGGGCACGAGGAAAACACCATATATTTT
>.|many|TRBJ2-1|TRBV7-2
CASSLVGGATYNEQFF
TGTGCCAGCAGCTTAGTTGGCGGGGCGACCTACAATGAGCAGTTCTTC
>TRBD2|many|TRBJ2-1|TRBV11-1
CASTPSSGGAISEQFF
TGTGCCAGCACACCTTCAAGCGGGGGGGCCATCAGTGAGCAGTTCTTC
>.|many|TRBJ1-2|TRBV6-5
CASRADRRDGYTF
TGTGCCAGCAGGGCCGACAGGAGGGATGGCTACACCTTC
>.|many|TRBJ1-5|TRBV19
CASSRRDQPQHF
TGTGCCAGTAGTAGGCGGGATCAGCCCCAGCATTTT
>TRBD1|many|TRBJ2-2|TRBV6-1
CASSERQGLSTGELFF
TGTGCCAGCAGTGAGCGACAGGGCTTGAGTACCGGGGAGCTGTTTTTT
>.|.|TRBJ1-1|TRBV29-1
CSVADGGPGAFF
TGCAGCGTTGCGGACGGAGGCCCCGGGGCTTTCTTT
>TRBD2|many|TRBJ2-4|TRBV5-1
CASSLDGGGGNIQYF
TGCGCCAGCAGCTTGGACGGCGGGGGGGGAAACATTCAGTACTTC
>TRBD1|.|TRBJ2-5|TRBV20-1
CSAMRQGASETQYF
TGCAGTGCTATGCGACAGGGGGCATCGGAGACCCAGTACTTC